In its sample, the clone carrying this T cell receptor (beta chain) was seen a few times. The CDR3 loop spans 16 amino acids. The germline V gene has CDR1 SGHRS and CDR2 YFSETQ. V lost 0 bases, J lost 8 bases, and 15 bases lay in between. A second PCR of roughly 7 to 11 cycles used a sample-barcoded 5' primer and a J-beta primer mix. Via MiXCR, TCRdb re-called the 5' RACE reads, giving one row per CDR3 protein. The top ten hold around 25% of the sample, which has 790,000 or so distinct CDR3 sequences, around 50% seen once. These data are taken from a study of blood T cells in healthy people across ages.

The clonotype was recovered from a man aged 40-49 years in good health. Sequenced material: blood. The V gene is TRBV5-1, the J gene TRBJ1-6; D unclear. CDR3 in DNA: TGCGCCAGCAGCTTGGCAGGAAATAATCTGGATTCACCCCTCCACTTT. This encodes CASSLAGNNLDSPLHF.